The clone carrying this TCR beta chain has only a few counts. The antigen is not known. TCRdb re-called the reads through MiXCR, storing one row per CDR3 protein. The data contain about 570,000 distinct CDR3 sequences, around two fifths of them singletons. This sample stems from a study of T cell repertoires in cytomegalovirus infection. Study information: Indicated by public TCR beta signatures were CMV infection and matching HLA type. Whole-study findings and limits: Based on cumulative public TCR beta family frequency, carriers of CMV plus the relevant HLA were identified. Dominant in the ex vivo response were TCR beta clonotypes restricted by HLA-C and specific for CMV.

Germline V gene data show CDR1 as SNHLY and CDR2 as FYNNEI. V was pared by 6 bases and J by 4 bases, with 7 bases of the junction left unmatched. The CDR3 is 15 amino acids. This TCR came from a human donor in good health (CMV status not recorded). Some clones in this sample may be carry-over from other donors' samples. The genes are TRBV2 and TRBJ2-7; the match to TRBD2 covers 12 bases. Specimen: cultured PBMCs, collected from culture after CMV antigen stimulation. The chain's CDR3 is CASRQLAGGLYEQYF. The CDR3 DNA reads as TGTGCCAGCAGGCAGCTAGCGGGGGGGCTATACGAGCAGTACTTC.